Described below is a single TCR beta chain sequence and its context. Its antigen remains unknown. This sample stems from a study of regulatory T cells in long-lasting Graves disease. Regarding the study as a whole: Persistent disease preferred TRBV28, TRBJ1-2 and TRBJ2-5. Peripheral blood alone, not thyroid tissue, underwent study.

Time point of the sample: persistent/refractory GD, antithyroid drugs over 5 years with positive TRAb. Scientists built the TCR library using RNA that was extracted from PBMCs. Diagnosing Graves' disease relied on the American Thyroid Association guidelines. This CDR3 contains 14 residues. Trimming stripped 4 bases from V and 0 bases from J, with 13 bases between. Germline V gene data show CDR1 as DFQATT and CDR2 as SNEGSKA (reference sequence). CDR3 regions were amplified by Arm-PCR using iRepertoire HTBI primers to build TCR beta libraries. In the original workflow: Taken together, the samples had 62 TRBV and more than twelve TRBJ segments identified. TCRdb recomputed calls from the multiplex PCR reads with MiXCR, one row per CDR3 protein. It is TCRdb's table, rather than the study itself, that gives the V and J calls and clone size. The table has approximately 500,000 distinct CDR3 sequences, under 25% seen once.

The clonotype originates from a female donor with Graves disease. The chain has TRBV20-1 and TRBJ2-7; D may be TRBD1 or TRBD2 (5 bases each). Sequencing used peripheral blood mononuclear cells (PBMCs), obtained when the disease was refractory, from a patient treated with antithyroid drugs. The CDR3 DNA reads TGCAGTGCTACGTTACCAGGGAGCTCCTACGAGCAGTACTTC. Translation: CSATLPGSSYEQYF.